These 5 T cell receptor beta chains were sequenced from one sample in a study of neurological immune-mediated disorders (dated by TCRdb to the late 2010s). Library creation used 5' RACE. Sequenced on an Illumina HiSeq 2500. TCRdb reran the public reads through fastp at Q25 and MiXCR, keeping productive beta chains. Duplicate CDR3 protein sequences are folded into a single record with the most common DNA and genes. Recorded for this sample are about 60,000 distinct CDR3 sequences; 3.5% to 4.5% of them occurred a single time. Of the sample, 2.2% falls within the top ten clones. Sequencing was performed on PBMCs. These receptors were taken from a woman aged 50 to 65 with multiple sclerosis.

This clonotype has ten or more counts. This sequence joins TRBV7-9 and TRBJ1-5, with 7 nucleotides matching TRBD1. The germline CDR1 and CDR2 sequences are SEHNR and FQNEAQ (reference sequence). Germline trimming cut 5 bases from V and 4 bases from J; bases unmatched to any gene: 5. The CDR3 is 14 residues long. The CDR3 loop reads CASSKWDSNQPQHF. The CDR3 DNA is TGTGCCAGCAGCAAGTGGGACAGTAATCAGCCCCAGCATTTT.

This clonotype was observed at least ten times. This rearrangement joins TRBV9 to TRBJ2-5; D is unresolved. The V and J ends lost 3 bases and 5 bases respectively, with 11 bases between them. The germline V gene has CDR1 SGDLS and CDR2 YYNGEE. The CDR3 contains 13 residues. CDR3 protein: CASSDGPWETQYF. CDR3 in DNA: TGTGCCAGCAGCGACGGGCCTTGGGAGACCCAGTACTTC.

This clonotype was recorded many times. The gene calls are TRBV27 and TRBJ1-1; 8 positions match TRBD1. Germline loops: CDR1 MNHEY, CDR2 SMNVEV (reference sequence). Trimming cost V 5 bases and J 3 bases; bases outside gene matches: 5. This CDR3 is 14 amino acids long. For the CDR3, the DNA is TGTGCCAGCAGTCACGGACAGGGTGACACTGAAGCTTTCTTT. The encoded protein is CASSHGQGDTEAFF.

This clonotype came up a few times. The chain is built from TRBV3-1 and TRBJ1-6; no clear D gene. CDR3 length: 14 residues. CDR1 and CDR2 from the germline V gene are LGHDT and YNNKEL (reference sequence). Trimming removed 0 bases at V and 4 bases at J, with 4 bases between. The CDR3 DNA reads TGTGCCAGCAGCCAAGATGGATATAATTCACCCCTCCACTTT. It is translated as CASSQDGYNSPLHF.

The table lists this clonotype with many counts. The CDR3 bases are TGTGCCAGCAGCCCCTCGACAGGGACTAACTATGGCTACACCTTC. Translating it yields CASSPSTGTNYGYTF. V usage is TRBV5-5 and J usage is TRBJ1-2, with 7 bases fitting TRBD1. The CDR3 has 15 amino acids. V was clipped by 4 bases and J by 0 bases; unmatched bases: 6. The V gene's germline CDR1 is SGHKS and CDR2 YYEKEE (reference sequence).